This T cell receptor beta chain was identified during a study of Graves' ophthalmopathy and Graves' hyperthyroidism. Study-wide results and limits: Blood repertoires reportedly contained most expanded thyroid clonotypes above 0.001 frequency.

This CDR3 contains 18 residues. V was clipped by 4 bases and J by 1 base, with 20 bases between them. Per germline, CDR1 MNHEY and CDR2 SVGEGT. Exclusion covered patients with other autoimmune diseases or uncontrolled infections (as well as pregnancy or lactation). This clonotype was observed many times. No antigen is known for it. Amplification of TCR beta CDR3 regions used RNA transcripts. Scientists carried out first-round RT-PCR using HTBI primers and then a second-round multiplex PCR. TCRdb re-derived calls from the multiplex PCR reads in MiXCR, one entry per CDR3 protein. Of a few hundred thousand distinct CDR3 sequences in the sample, approximately 16% were seen once.

The TCR sequence derives from a young woman with Graves' ophthalmopathy. Source material: peripheral blood. The chain has TRBV6-2 or TRBV6-3 and TRBJ1-5, with D hard to call. The CDR3 DNA sequence: TGTGCCAGCAGTTTTTGGGAGGGTTGGGGTCGCAGCAATCAGCCCCAGCATTTT. Amino acids: CASSFWEGWGRSNQPQHF.